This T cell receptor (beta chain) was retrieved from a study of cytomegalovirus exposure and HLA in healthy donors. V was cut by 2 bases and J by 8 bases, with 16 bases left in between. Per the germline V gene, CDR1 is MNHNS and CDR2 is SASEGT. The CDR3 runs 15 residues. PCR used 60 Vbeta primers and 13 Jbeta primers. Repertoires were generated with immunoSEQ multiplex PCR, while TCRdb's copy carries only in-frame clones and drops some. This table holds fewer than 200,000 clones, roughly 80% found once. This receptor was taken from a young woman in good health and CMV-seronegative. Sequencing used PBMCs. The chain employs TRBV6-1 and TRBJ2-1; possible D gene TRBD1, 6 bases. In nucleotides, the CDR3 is TGTGCCAGCAGTGAATCCCAGGTCAAGGGGGATGAGCAGTTCTTC. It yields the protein CASSESQVKGDEQFF.